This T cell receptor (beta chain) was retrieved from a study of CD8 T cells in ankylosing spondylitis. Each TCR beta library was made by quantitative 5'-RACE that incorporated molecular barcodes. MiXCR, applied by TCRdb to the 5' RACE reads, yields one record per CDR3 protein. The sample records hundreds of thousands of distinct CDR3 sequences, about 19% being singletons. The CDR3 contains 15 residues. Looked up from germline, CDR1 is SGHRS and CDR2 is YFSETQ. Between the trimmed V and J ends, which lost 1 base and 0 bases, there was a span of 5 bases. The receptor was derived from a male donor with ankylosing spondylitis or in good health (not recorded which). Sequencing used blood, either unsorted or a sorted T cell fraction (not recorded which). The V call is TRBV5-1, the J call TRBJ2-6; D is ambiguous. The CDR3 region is CASSLLTSGANVLTF. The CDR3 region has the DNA TGCGCCAGCAGCTTGCTCACCTCTGGGGCCAACGTCCTGACTTTC.